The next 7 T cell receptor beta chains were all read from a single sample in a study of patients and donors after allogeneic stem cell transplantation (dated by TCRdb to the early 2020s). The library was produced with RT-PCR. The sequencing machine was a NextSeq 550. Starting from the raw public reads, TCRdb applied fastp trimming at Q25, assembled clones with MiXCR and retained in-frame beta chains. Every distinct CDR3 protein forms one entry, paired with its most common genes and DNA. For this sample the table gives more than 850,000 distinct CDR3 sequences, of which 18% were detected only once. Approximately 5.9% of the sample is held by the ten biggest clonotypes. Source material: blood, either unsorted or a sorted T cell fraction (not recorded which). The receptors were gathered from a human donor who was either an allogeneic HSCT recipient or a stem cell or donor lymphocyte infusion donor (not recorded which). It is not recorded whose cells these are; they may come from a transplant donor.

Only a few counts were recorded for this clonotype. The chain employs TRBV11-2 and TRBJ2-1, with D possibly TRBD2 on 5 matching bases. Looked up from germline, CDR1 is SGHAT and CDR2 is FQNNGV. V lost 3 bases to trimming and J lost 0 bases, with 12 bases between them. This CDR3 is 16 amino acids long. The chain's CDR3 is CASSFNAGGSYNEQFF. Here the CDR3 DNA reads TGTGCCAGCAGCTTCAACGCAGGAGGCTCCTACAATGAGCAGTTCTTC.

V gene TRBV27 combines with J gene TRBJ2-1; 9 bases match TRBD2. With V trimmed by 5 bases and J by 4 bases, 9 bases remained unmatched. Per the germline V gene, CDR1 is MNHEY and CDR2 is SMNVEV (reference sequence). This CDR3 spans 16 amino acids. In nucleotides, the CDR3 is TGTGCCAGCAGTCCCCTGCGCGGGGGGGCTTACAATGAGCAGTTCTTC. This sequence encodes CASSPLRGGAYNEQFF.

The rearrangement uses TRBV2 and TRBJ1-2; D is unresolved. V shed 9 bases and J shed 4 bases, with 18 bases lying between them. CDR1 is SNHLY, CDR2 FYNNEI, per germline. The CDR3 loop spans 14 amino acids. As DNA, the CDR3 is TGTGCCAGTACAGTGATTGGGGTCACCTATGGCTACACCTTC. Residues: CASTVIGVTYGYTF.

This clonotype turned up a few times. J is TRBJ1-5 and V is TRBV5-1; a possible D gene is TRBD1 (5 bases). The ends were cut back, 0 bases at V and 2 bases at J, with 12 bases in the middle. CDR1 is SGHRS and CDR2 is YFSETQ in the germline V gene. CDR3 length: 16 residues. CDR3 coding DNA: TGCGCCAGCAGCTTGGACGGGACCGGGGGCAATCAGCCCCAGCATTTT. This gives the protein CASSLDGTGGNQPQHF.

For the CDR3, the DNA is TGTGCCAGCAGCTTAGGGGGGACTCGCACAGATACGCAGTATTTT. Protein product: CASSLGGTRTDTQYF. The V and J genes are TRBV7-2 and TRBJ2-3; tentative D call: TRBD2 (6 bases). CDR1 SGHTA and CDR2 FQGNSA come from the germline V gene. The CDR3 covers 15 residues. V was clipped by 1 base and J by 1 base, with 9 bases between them.

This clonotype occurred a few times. Here the CDR3 reads CASSYTGGENTEAFF. As DNA, the CDR3 is TGTGCCAGCAGTTACACTGGGGGAGAGAACACTGAAGCTTTCTTT. The chain uses TRBV12-3 or TRBV12-4 and TRBJ1-1, with TRBD1 as a possible D gene (5 bases). The CDR3 is 15 amino acids. V shed 4 bases and J shed 1 base, with 13 bases lying between them.

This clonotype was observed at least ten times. CDR3 bases: TGTGCCAGCAGTTTGACAGGGGGAGGCTACGAGCAGTACTTC. Amino acids: CASSLTGGGYEQYF. The chain links TRBV9 to TRBJ2-7; TRBD1 matches at 9 bases. Germline-derived CDR1 and CDR2 are SGDLS and YYNGEE. The V gene end was trimmed by 5 bases and the J gene end by 3 bases; junction bases not matched to a gene: 6. This CDR3 spans 14 amino acids. The entire variable domain, with the rest obtained from reference TRBV9 and TRBJ2-7, is as follows: DSGVTQTPKHLITATGQRVTLRCSPRSGDLSVYWYQQSLDQGLQFLIQYYNGEERAKGNILERFSAQQFPDLHSELNLSSLELGDSALYFCASSLTGGGYEQYFGPGTRLTVT.